The source of this T cell receptor beta chain is a study of T cell responses to AZD1222 COVID-19 vaccine (dated by TCRdb to the early 2020s). Regarding the complete study: AZD1222 recipients with second doses at about 4 weeks or about 12 weeks were pooled, because spike-specific TCR depth and breadth did not differ between schedules. A total of more than 230 trial participants underwent TCR sequencing, of whom around 210 had received two doses of AZD1222 and some 26 had received two doses of the MenACWY control vaccine. Enrollment into the trials was organized by age into subgroups of 18-55, 56-69 and 70-plus years, and those subgroups contained roughly 150, 30 and 60 TCR-sequenced participants, respectively.

As concerns this clone: Its antigen is still unknown. No per-base quality is available; no much larger clone lies one base away.

As encoded in the germline V gene, CDR1 is MGHDK while CDR2 is SYGVNS. The V end loses 3 bases and the J end loses 4 bases, and a stretch of 16 bases separates them. From the cysteine up to the phenylalanine, the CDR3 has a length of 16 residues. Only the CDR3 portion is preserved as DNA: 48 bases, with reading frame beginning at the first base. The sample's time point, from its label and the paper: baseline before first vaccination. The vaccinee samples were drawn from two UK trials, COV001 and COV002, one of which was a single-blind randomized controlled phase 2/3 trial testing AZD1222 (ChAdOx1 nCoV-19) in healthy adults. For TCRbeta chain sequencing, PBMC samples from trial participants were taken at day 0 and at day 28 after the second dose. The CDR3 regions of human TCRbeta chains were analyzed by immunosequencing. As for the original processing: TCRs in the repertoires were compared against a reference library of SARS-CoV-2-specific TCRs that had been generated with the MIRA antigen-specificity platform. Breadth meant the fraction of unique TCRs that were SARS-CoV-2-associated, whereas depth meant the fraction of total T cells that were SARS-CoV-2-associated. Using the MIRA data, every spike-specific TCR was mapped to the spike region that the TCR reacted to and assigned to either a CD4 or a CD8 class. Log10-transformed breadth and depth values were compared by one-way ANOVA with Sidak's multiple comparisons tests. Drawn from immuneACCESS, this table holds only the in-frame rearrangements with V and J called that TCRdb kept. Clones are partly lost; checked studies trace under half to an unresolved V gene and leave the rest unexplained. The DNA gave D and trimming, while V, J and clone size come from that table. The sample table records approximately 100,000 clones; around 90% of these occur just once. Jointly, the top ten make up around 15% of the sample.

The paper's findings and limits, for the study overall: In the small 56-69-year group, the increase in depth fell short of significance, most likely because of low power. CD4 TCRs associated with the vaccine covered the entire spike protein, and the dominant responses were in regions 160-218 and 743-854. Conclusions about previously exposed vaccinees are limited, since just five to seven AZD1222 recipients were seropositive for SARS-CoV-2 at baseline. Reportedly, almost half of the unique spike-specific TCRs recognized epitopes lying outside the regions that are mutated in the B.1.351 and B.1.1.7 variants. Participants were mostly white British and included more females than males, and it was suggested by the authors that clonal diversity may have been underestimated. After two AZD1222 doses, spike-specific TCR breadth and depth were significantly higher than at day 0 and than in MenACWY recipients. Because no day 14 peak-response samples were available, repertoires were characterized only after the peak T cell response.

In this chain, TRBV25-1 is recombined with TRBJ1-5, with a tentative D gene TRBD1 over 6 matching bases. The TCR originated in an adult in good health. This specimen consisted of peripheral blood, obtained on day 0 of AZD1222 vaccination. Read as DNA, the sequence is TGTGCCAGCAGTGATGGGGGTGGGGGGGCGAATCAGCCCCAGCATTTT. It translates to CASSDGGGGANQPQHF.